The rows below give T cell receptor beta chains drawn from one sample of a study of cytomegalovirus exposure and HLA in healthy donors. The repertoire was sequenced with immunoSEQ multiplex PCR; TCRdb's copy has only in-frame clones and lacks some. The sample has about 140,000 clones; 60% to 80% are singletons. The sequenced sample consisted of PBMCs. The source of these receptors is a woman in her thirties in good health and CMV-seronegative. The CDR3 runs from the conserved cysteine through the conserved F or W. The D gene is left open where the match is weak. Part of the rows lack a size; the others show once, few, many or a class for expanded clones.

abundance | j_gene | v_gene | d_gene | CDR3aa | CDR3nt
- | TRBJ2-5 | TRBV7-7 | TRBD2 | CASSLAPGGIGETQYF | TGTGCTAGCAGCTTAGCTCCGGGAGGGATCGGAGAGACCCAGTACTTC
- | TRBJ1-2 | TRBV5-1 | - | CASSPITGGEGYTF | TGCGCCAGCAGCCCCATAACAGGTGGAGAGGGCTACACCTTC
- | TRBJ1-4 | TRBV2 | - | CASSGGGRPGKLFF | TGTGCCAGCAGTGGAGGGGGAAGACCTGGAAAACTGTTTTTT
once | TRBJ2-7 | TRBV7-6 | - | CASRAGSFDEQYF | TGTGCCAGCAGGGCAGGGTCATTCGACGAGCAGTACTTC
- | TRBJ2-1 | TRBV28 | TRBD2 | CASSLTGTSVSNEQFF | TGTGCCAGCAGTCTCACCGGGACTAGCGTCTCCAATGAGCAGTTCTTC
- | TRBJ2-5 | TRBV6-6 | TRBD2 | CASSSLAGGETQYF | TGTGCCAGCAGTTCGTTAGCGGGGGGAGAGACCCAGTACTTC
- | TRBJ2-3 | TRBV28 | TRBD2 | CASSLPGGRRLTDTQYF | TGTGCCAGCAGTCTCCCGGGGGGTAGACGGCTCACAGATACGCAGTATTTT
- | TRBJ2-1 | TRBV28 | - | CASTPARAGMAEQFF | TGTGCCAGCACCCCCGCACGTGCCGGGATGGCTGAGCAGTTCTTC
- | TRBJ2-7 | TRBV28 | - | CASSPSGGQSYEQYF | TGTGCCAGCAGTCCGTCTGGAGGACAGTCCTACGAGCAGTACTTC
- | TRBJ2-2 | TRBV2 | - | CASSDRLTMFANTGELFF | TGTGCCAGCAGTGATCGGCTTACTATGTTCGCGAACACCGGGGAGCTGTTTTTT
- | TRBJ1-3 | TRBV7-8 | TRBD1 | CASSLPGQGAGNTIYF | TGTGCCAGCAGCTTGCCGGGACAGGGGGCTGGAAACACCATATATTTT
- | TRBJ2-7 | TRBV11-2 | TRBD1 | CASSLEQGAGNEQYF | TGTGCCAGCAGCTTAGAGCAGGGGGCAGGGAACGAGCAGTACTTC
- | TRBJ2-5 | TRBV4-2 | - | CASSQDRRGGRGETQYF | TGTGCCAGCAGCCAAGATCGGAGGGGGGGGCGCGGAGAGACCCAGTACTTC
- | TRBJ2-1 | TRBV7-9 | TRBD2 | CASRDTSGPSYNEQFF | TGTGCCAGCAGAGATACTAGCGGACCCTCCTACAATGAGCAGTTCTTC
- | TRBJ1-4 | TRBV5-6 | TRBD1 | CASSLTQQGLNEKLFF | TGTGCCAGCAGCTTGACCCAACAGGGGCTAAATGAAAAACTGTTTTTT
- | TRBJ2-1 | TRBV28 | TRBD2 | CASSSAGRGGNNEQFF | TGTGCCAGCAGTTCGGCGGGGCGGGGGGGGAACAATGAGCAGTTCTTC
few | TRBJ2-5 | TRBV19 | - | CASSSAQQETQYF | TGTGCCAGTAGCAGCGCTCAGCAAGAGACCCAGTACTTC
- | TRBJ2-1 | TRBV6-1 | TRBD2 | CAIKKRDTSYNEQFF | TGTGCCATAAAAAAGCGGGATACCTCCTACAATGAGCAGTTCTTC
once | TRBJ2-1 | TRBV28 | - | CASSFGSNLNEQFF | TGTGCCAGCAGTTTCGGGTCGAATCTGAATGAGCAGTTCTTC
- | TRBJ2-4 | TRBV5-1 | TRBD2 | CASSLQAGEGIQYF | TGCGCCAGCAGCTTGCAAGCGGGAGAGGGCATTCAGTACTTC
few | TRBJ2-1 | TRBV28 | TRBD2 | CASSLVAGGNNEQFF | TGTGCCAGCAGTTTAGTAGCGGGAGGAAACAATGAGCAGTTCTTC